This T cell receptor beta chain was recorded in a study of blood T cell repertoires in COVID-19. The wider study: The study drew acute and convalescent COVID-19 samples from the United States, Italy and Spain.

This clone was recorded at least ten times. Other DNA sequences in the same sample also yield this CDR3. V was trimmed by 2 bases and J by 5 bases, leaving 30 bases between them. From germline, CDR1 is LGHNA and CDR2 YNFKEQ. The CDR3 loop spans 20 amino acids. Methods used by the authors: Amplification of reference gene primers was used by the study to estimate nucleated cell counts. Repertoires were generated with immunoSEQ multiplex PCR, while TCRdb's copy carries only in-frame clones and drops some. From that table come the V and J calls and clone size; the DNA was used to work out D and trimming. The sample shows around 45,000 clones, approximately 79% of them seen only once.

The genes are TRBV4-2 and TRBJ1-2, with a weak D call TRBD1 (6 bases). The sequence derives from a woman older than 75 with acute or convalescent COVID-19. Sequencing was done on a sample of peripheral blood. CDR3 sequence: CASSQRPAGGEGGRVYGYTF. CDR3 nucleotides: TGTGCCAGCAGCCAAAGGCCCGCGGGGGGGGAAGGGGGAAGGGTTTATGGCTACACCTTC.